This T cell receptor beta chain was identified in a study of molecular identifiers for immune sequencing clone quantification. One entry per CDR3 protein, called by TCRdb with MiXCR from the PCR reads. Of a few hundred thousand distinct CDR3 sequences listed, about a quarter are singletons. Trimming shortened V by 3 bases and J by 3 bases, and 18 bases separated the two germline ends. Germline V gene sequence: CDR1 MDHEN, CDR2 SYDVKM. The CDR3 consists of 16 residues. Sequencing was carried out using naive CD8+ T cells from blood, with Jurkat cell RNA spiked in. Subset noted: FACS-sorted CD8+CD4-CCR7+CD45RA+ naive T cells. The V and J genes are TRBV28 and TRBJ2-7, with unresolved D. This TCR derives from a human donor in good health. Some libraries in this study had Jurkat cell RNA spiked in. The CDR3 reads CASSFGDHHQDYEQYF. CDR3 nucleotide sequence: TGTGCCAGCAGTTTTGGGGATCACCATCAGGACTACGAGCAGTACTTC.